Following are 25 T cell receptor beta chains from one sample sequenced in a study of T cell responses to AZD1222 COVID-19 vaccine. TCRdb keeps only in-frame clones here, not all; method: immunoSEQ multiplex PCR. The table lists 68,000 or so clones, about nine tenths of them singletons, with around 8% in the top ten. The sequences come from peripheral blood, collected on day 0 of AZD1222 vaccination. The receptors were sampled from an adult in good health.

The chain joins TRBV2 to TRBJ2-7; D gene uncertain. Trimming removed 6 bases at V and 2 bases at J, with 8 bases between. Germline V gives CDR1 SNHLY, CDR2 FYNNEI. The CDR3 is 12 residues long. The CDR3 region is CASSRQAYEQYF. Here the CDR3 DNA reads TGTGCCAGCAGCAGGCAAGCCTACGAGCAGTACTTC.

The table lists this clone with a count of one. The chain links TRBV7-8 to TRBJ2-5, with 9 bases fitting TRBD2. From germline, CDR1 is SGHVS and CDR2 FQNEAQ. The CDR3 is made up of 14 amino acids. The V gene end was trimmed by 2 bases and the J gene end by 5 bases; junction bases not matched to a gene: 3. CDR3 DNA sequence: TGTGCCAGCAGCTTATCTAGCGGGACTGAGACCCAGTACTTC. It yields the protein CASSLSSGTETQYF.

The gene calls are TRBV4-1 and TRBJ1-5; D is possibly TRBD1 (5 bases). Germline V CDR1 and CDR2: MGHRA, YSYEKL. The CDR3 has 16 residues. V was pared by 0 bases and J by 6 bases, with 15 bases between. CDR3 coding DNA: TGCGCCAGCAGCCAAGATTCGGACTGGGACGGTCAGCCCCAGCATTTT. Translating gives CASSQDSDWDGQPQHF.

The chain uses TRBV29-1 and TRBJ1-1, with D perhaps matching TRBD1 (5 bases). Germline V CDR1 and CDR2: SQVTM, ANQGSEA. This CDR3 contains 13 residues. V lost 4 bases and J 1 base, leaving 10 bases between the germline ends. The CDR3 DNA reads as TGCAGCGTTGCGGAACAGGCGAACACTGAAGCTTTCTTT. It yields the protein CSVAEQANTEAFF.

The V and J genes are TRBV9 and TRBJ2-1; 16 nucleotides line up with TRBD2. V lost 3 bases to trimming and J lost 0 bases; unmatched junction nucleotides: 6. From germline, CDR1 is SGDLS and CDR2 YYNGEE. The CDR3 covers 19 residues. The CDR3 bases are TGTGCCAGCAGCGCAGGGGGACTAGCGGGAGGGAGCTCCTACAATGAGCAGTTCTTC. It translates to CASSAGGLAGGSSYNEQFF.

The J gene is TRBJ2-1, the V gene TRBV14; the D is unclear. The germline V and J ends were trimmed by 4 bases and 6 bases, with 13 bases remaining between them. Looked up from germline, CDR1 is SGHDN and CDR2 is FVKESK. The CDR3 totals 14 residues. CDR3 sequence reads: CASSRNLGGNEQFF. CDR3 sequence (DNA): TGTGCCAGCAGCCGAAATCTGGGTGGCAATGAGCAGTTCTTC.

The count of this clone is one. The rearrangement joins TRBV19 to TRBJ2-2; 9 positions match TRBD1. This CDR3 is built from 16 residues. With 5 bases clipped from V and 4 bases from J, the junction kept 8 bases outside the gene matches. Germline V lookup: CDR1 LNHDA, CDR2 SQIVND (reference sequence). The CDR3 region has the DNA TGTGCCAGTAGTTCGCGGACAGGGGTAGGCACCGGGGAGCTGTTTTTT. Its translation: CASSSRTGVGTGELFF.

The chain couples TRBV10-3 to TRBJ2-7, with TRBD2 matching 12 bases. Germline V lookup: CDR1 ENHRY, CDR2 SYGVKD. V lost 3 bases and J lost 2; bases outside the gene matches: 11. The CDR3 length is 18 residues. This CDR3 reads CAISDIIGSSGRAYEQYF. The CDR3 nucleotides read TGTGCCATCAGTGACATCATAGGTTCTAGCGGGAGGGCCTACGAGCAGTACTTC.

J is TRBJ2-2 and V is TRBV28, with 7 bases identical to TRBD1. This CDR3 comprises 16 residues. Germline V gives CDR1 MDHEN, CDR2 SYDVKM. The trim removed 5 bases at V and 6 bases at J, leaving 12 bases unmatched. For the CDR3, the DNA is TGTGCCAGCAGTAAATACAGGGGCTCGGGGTCCGGGGAGCTGTTTTTT. This encodes CASSKYRGSGSGELFF.

The table lists this clone with a few counts. The chain links TRBV10-2 to TRBJ1-4, with D hard to call. Trimming pared 2 bases from V and 4 bases from J, leaving 5 bases between. Germline assignment: CDR1 WSHSY and CDR2 SAAADI. This CDR3 has 13 amino acids. Written as DNA, the CDR3 is TGCGCCAGCAGTGAGGCCCTTAATGAAAAACTGTTTTTT. The encoded protein is CASSEALNEKLFF.

The chain links TRBV28 to TRBJ2-2; tentatively, D is TRBD2 (6 bases). Germline values: CDR1 MDHEN, CDR2 SYDVKM. V lost 6 bases to trimming and J lost 0 bases, with 8 bases between them. This CDR3 contains 14 residues. The DNA for the CDR3 is TGTGCCAGCAGCATAGCGGCGAACACCGGGGAGCTGTTTTTT. This encodes CASSIAANTGELFF.

The rearrangement links TRBV3-1 (or the pseudogene TRBV3-2) to TRBJ2-1; D is ambiguous. Looked up from germline, CDR1 is LGHDT and CDR2 is YNNKEL (reference sequence). CDR3 length: 13 amino acids. V shed 4 bases and J shed 3 bases, with 7 bases lying between them. This CDR3 is CASSPDVYNEQFF. CDR3 DNA sequence: TGTGCCAGCAGCCCGGACGTCTACAATGAGCAGTTCTTC.

This rearrangement joins TRBV2 to TRBJ2-1; D is undetermined. Trimming left V 8 bases short and J 6 bases short, with 8 bases between. CDR1 and CDR2 (germline): SNHLY, FYNNEI. There are 11 residues in the CDR3. CDR3 sequence: CASLIGNEQFF. The CDR3 coding sequence is TGTGCCAGCCTGATCGGCAATGAGCAGTTCTTC.

This chain connects TRBV3-1 (or the pseudogene TRBV3-2) to TRBJ2-1, with no clear D. Germline loops: CDR1 LGHDT, CDR2 YNNKEL (reference sequence). The CDR3 runs to 18 residues. Trimming took off 4 bases at V and 5 bases at J, with 24 bases between the two ends. CDR3 residues: CASSPSPSWGTRDNEQFF. CDR3 sequence (DNA): TGTGCCAGCAGCCCAAGCCCCAGTTGGGGAACTCGGGACAATGAGCAGTTCTTC.

The genes are TRBV3-1 (or the pseudogene TRBV3-2) and TRBJ1-5, with a weak D call TRBD1 (5 bases). The CDR3 has 14 residues. Trimming stripped 3 bases from V and 7 bases from J, with 13 bases between. Germline-derived CDR1 and CDR2 are LGHDT and YNNKEL (reference sequence). CDR3 in DNA: TGTGCCAGCAGCCAGGCAGGGTTTGGACAGCCCCAGCATTTT. Its protein product is CASSQAGFGQPQHF.

The gene calls are TRBV28 and TRBJ2-7; D is uncertain. Trimming took off 4 bases at V and 0 bases at J, with 4 bases between the two ends. CDR1 and CDR2 (germline): MDHEN, SYDVKM. The CDR3 covers 12 residues. CDR3: CASSYSSYEQYF. The CDR3 nucleotides read TGTGCCAGCAGTTATAGCTCCTACGAGCAGTACTTC.

This chain links TRBV30 with TRBJ2-4, with D perhaps TRBD1 (5 bases). Germline V gene lookup returns CDR1 GTSNPN and CDR2 SVGIG (reference sequence). This CDR3 has 13 amino acids. Trimming removed 0 bases at V and 5 bases at J, with 8 bases between. CDR3 in amino acids: CAWSVSRENIQYF. The CDR3 DNA reads TGTGCCTGGAGTGTATCCAGGGAAAACATTCAGTACTTC.

The chain couples TRBV6-5 to TRBJ1-5, with D tentatively TRBD1 (6 bases). V lost 9 bases, J lost 3 bases, and 15 bases lay in between. Germline CDR1 is MNHEY and CDR2 is SVGAGI. The length of the CDR3 is 14 residues. This CDR3 is CASSGQNINQPQHF. CDR3 in DNA: TGTGCCAGTTCGGGACAAAACATCAATCAGCCCCAGCATTTT.

The chain combines TRBV4-3 with TRBJ1-6; no reliable D call. Germline CDR1 LGHNA, CDR2 YSLEER. The CDR3 runs to 17 residues. Trimming removed 0 bases from V and 0 bases from J, with 9 bases in between. DNA of the CDR3: TGCGCCAGCAGCCAAGATTGGGTTAGCTCCTATAATTCACCCCTCCACTTT. As protein: CASSQDWVSSYNSPLHF.

A single count supports this clone. The genes are TRBV11-2 and TRBJ1-5; D is possibly TRBD1 (6 bases). Looked up from germline, CDR1 is SGHAT and CDR2 is FQNNGV. Trimming removed 1 base at V and 6 bases at J, with 19 bases between. This CDR3 comprises 17 residues. CDR3: CASSLGSTGWESQPQHF. The CDR3, as DNA: TGTGCCAGCAGCTTAGGATCTACAGGGTGGGAGAGTCAGCCCCAGCATTTT.

J is TRBJ2-1 and V is TRBV7-6; D is undetermined. Trimming pared 1 base from V and 0 bases from J, leaving 7 bases between. The germline V gene has CDR1 SGHVS and CDR2 FNYEAQ. CDR3 size: 15 residues. In nucleotides, the CDR3 is TGTGCCAGCAGCTTAGAGCCTCTCTCCTACAATGAGCAGTTCTTC. Its protein product is CASSLEPLSYNEQFF.

The rearrangement links TRBV28 to TRBJ2-5, with 13 bases lining up with TRBD2. J was trimmed by 2 bases and V by 2 bases; bases with no gene match: 17. Germline V gives CDR1 MDHEN, CDR2 SYDVKM. This CDR3 has 21 residues. This CDR3 reads CASSLVPTSRTSGSGQETQYF. DNA for the CDR3: TGTGCCAGCAGTTTAGTCCCTACTTCACGGACTAGCGGGAGTGGGCAAGAGACCCAGTACTTC.

This sequence joins TRBV7-8 and TRBJ2-7; 7 bases line up with TRBD1. This CDR3 has 13 residues. V lost 5 bases and J lost 4; bases outside the gene matches: 5. Germline CDR1 SGHVS, CDR2 FQNEAQ. CDR3 bases: TGTGCCAGCAGCCACGGGACAGCGTACGAGCAGTACTTC. The encoded protein is CASSHGTAYEQYF.

This clone was detected once. The chain recombines TRBV4-1 with TRBJ1-2; 7 nucleotides match TRBD1. The germline V gene has CDR1 MGHRA and CDR2 YSYEKL. The CDR3 is 16 amino acids. After removal of 3 bases from V and 0 bases from J, the junction contained 7 bases not matched to a gene. The CDR3 loop reads CASSHQPGQPNYGYTF. The CDR3 region has the DNA TGCGCCAGCAGCCATCAGCCGGGACAGCCTAACTATGGCTACACCTTC.

The rearrangement joins TRBV7-9 to TRBJ1-1; weak D call: TRBD1 (5 bases). Germline V lookup: CDR1 SEHNR, CDR2 FQNEAQ (reference sequence). V lost 5 bases and J lost 3, with 13 bases in between. The CDR3 contains 14 residues. The CDR3 loop reads CASSPGALDTEAFF. DNA for the CDR3: TGTGCCAGCAGCCCCGGGGCCCTGGACACTGAAGCTTTCTTT.